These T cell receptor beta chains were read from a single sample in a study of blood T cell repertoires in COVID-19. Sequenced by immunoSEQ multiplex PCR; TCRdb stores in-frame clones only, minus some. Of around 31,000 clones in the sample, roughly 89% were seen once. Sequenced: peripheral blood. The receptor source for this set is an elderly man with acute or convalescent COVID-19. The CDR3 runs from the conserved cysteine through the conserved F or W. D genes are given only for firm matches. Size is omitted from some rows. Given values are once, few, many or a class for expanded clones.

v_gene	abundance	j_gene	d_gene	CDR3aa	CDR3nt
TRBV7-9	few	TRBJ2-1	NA	CASSPGDGNYNEQFF	TGTGCCAGCAGCCCAGGGGACGGAAACTACAATGAGCAGTTCTTC
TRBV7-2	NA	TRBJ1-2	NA	CASSLNRRDGYTF	TGTGCCAGCAGCTTGAACAGGCGGGACGGCTACACCTTC
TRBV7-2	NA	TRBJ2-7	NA	CASSLGGGGSYYEQYF	TGTGCCAGCAGCTTAGGGGGCGGCGGTTCATACTACGAGCAGTACTTC
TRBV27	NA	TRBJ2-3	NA	CASSFVPAGATDTQYF	TGTGCCAGCAGTTTCGTCCCAGCAGGGGCCACAGATACGCAGTATTTT
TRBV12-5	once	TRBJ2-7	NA	CASASGAYEQYF	TGTGCTAGTGCGTCGGGGGCCTACGAGCAGTACTTC
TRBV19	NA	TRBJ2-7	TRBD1	CASSPRRDRSYEQYF	TGTGCCAGTAGTCCCCGCCGGGACAGGTCCTACGAGCAGTACTTC
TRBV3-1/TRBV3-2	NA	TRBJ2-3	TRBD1	CASSQGAGGDTQYF	TGTGCCAGCAGCCAAGGGGCAGGGGGAGATACGCAGTATTTT
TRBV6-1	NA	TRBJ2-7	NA	CASSEGAPSQQYF	TGTGCCAGCAGTGAAGGGGCACCCTCCCAGCAGTACTTC
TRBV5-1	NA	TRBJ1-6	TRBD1	CASSPGDRGGNSPLHF	TGCGCCAGCAGCCCGGGGGACAGGGGCGGTAATTCACCCCTCCACTTT
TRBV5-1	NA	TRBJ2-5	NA	CASSLGGRNPETQYF	TGCGCCAGCAGCTTGGGAGGGCGGAATCCAGAGACCCAGTACTTC
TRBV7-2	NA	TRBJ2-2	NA	CASSPVAFAGELFF	TGTGCCAGCAGCCCCGTAGCATTCGCCGGGGAGCTGTTTTTT
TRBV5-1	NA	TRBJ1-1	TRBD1	CASSKGRDRGPNTEAFF	TGCGCCAGCAGCAAGGGTCGGGACAGGGGGCCTAACACTGAAGCTTTCTTT
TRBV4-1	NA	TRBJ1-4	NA	CASSQDWTARATNEKLFF	TGCGCCAGCAGCCAAGATTGGACAGCCCGTGCAACTAATGAAAAACTGTTTTTT
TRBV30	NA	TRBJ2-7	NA	CAWKLKEGEQYF	TGTGCCTGGAAGCTGAAGGAGGGAGAGCAGTACTTC
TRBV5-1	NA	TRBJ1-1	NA	CASSLIAGTEAFF	TGCGCCAGCAGCTTGATTGCGGGCACTGAAGCTTTCTTT
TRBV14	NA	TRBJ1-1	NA	CASSQVGLGTEAFF	TGTGCCAGCAGCCAAGTGGGACTTGGGACTGAAGCTTTCTTT
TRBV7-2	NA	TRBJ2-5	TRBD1	CASSLAPGTGRETQYF	TGTGCCAGCAGCTTAGCCCCAGGGACAGGGCGAGAGACCCAGTACTTC
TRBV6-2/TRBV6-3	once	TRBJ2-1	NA	CASSTAGDGNEQFF	TGTGCCAGCAGTACCGCCGGGGATGGGAATGAGCAGTTCTTC
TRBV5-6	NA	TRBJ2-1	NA	CASNKSPSSYNEQFF	TGTGCCAGCAACAAGAGCCCTAGCTCCTACAATGAGCAGTTCTTC
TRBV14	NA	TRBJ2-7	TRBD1	CASSLETGTGFQYF	TGTGCCAGCAGCCTTGAAACCGGGACAGGGTTTCAGTACTTC
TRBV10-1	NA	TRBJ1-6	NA	CASSDEAGYSPLHF	TGCGCCAGCAGTGACGAGGCCGGGTATTCACCCCTCCACTTT
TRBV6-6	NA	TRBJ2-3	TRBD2	CASSHGLAGERSTDTQYF	TGTGCCAGCAGTCACGGACTAGCGGGAGAAAGAAGCACAGATACGCAGTATTTT
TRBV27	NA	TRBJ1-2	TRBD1	CASTPGGQGNGYTF	TGTGCCAGCACCCCTGGGGGACAGGGGAACGGCTACACCTTC
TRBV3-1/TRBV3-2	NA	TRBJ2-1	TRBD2	CASIKLTVRARTSGHNEQFF	TGTGCCAGCATCAAACTAACGGTAAGGGCGCGGACTAGCGGTCACAATGAGCAGTTCTTC
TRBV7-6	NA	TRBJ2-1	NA	CASSLEVASASYNEQFF	TGTGCCAGCAGCTTAGAGGTGGCTAGCGCCTCCTACAATGAGCAGTTCTTC
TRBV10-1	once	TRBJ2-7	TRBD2	CASSPTRIAGVEQYF	TGCGCCAGCAGTCCAACCCGGATAGCGGGAGTCGAGCAGTACTTC
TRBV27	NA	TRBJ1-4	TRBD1	CASSPQGAGEKLFF	TGTGCCAGCAGTCCCCAGGGGGCGGGGGAAAAACTGTTTTTT
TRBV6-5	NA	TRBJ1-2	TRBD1	CASSYSGTGGYRGYTF	TGTGCCAGCAGTTACTCTGGGACAGGGGGCTATAGGGGCTACACCTTC
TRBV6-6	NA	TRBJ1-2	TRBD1	CASSYKGGDQRGYTF	TGTGCCAGCAGTTATAAAGGGGGCGACCAACGGGGCTACACCTTC
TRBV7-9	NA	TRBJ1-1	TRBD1	CASSPGTGGGGSDTEAFF	TGTGCCAGCAGCCCCGGGACAGGAGGAGGAGGCAGCGACACTGAAGCTTTCTTT
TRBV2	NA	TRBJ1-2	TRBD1	CASSGDRTYGYTF	TGTGCCAGCAGTGGGGACAGAACGTATGGCTACACCTTC
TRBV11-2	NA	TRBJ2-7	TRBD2	CASSGGGYEQYF	TGTGCCAGCAGCGGGGGGGGCTACGAGCAGTACTTC
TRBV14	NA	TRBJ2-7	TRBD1	CASSQRRTGTDVYEQYF	TGTGCCAGCAGCCAACGACGGACCGGGACAGACGTTTATGAGCAGTACTTC
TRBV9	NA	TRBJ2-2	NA	CASSVNPTGTGELFF	TGTGCCAGCAGCGTAAACCCCACAGGGACCGGGGAGCTGTTTTTT
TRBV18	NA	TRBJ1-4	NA	CASRRGETNEKLFF	TGTGCCAGCCGACGGGGGGAAACTAATGAAAAACTGTTTTTT
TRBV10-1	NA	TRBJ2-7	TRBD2	CASSETGGSRPYEQYF	TGCGCCAGCAGTGAAACGGGCGGGAGTCGCCCCTACGAGCAGTACTTC
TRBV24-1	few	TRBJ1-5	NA	CATSDFREGSGNQPQHF	TGTGCCACCAGTGATTTTAGGGAGGGATCCGGCAATCAGCCCCAGCATTTT
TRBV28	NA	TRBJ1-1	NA	CASSLWGTGNTEAFF	TGTGCCAGCAGTTTATGGGGGACTGGGAACACTGAAGCTTTCTTT
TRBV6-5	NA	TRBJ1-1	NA	CASSYSRHTEAFF	TGTGCCAGCAGTTACTCCAGGCACACTGAAGCTTTCTTT
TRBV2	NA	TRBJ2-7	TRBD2	CASSTGLAGISYEQYF	TGTGCCAGCAGCACGGGACTAGCGGGAATCTCCTACGAGCAGTACTTC
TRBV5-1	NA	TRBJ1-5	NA	CASSLGAGGPNQPQHF	TGCGCCAGCAGCTTGGGGGCGGGGGGCCCTAATCAGCCCCAGCATTTT
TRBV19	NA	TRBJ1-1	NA	CASSSGASNTEAFF	TGTGCCAGTAGTTCAGGGGCGTCGAACACTGAAGCTTTCTTT
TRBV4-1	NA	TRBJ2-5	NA	CASSQEGGGVGETQYF	TGCGCCAGCAGCCAAGAAGGCGGCGGCGTAGGAGAGACCCAGTACTTC
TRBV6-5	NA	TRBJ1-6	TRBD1	CASSYSGTGVSPLHF	TGTGCCAGCAGTTACAGTGGGACAGGGGTTTCACCCCTCCACTTT
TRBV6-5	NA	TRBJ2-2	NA	CASSLGGGAGELFF	TGTGCCAGCAGTCTAGGGGGTGGCGCCGGGGAGCTGTTTTTT
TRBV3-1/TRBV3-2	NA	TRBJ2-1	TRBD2	CASSPDRPGLGGDEQFF	TGTGCCAGCAGCCCAGACCGACCGGGACTTGGGGGGGATGAGCAGTTCTTC
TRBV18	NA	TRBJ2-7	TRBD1	CASSRDSLNEQYF	TGTGCCAGCTCAAGGGACAGTCTCAACGAGCAGTACTTC
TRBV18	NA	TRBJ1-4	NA	CASSRTATNEKLFF	TGTGCCAGCTCACGGACAGCAACTAATGAAAAACTGTTTTTT
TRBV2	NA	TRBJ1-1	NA	CASTRGPDTEAFF	TGTGCCAGCACAAGGGGTCCTGACACTGAAGCTTTCTTT
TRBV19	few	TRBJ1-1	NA	CASSISQAINTEAFF	TGTGCCAGTAGTATATCGCAGGCTATTAACACTGAAGCTTTCTTT
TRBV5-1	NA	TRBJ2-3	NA	CASSLAGTDTQYF	TGCGCCAGCAGCTTGGCCGGGACAGATACGCAGTATTTT
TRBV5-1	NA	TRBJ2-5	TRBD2	CASSWASGSGETQYF	TGCGCCAGCAGCTGGGCTAGCGGGAGCGGGGAGACCCAGTACTTC
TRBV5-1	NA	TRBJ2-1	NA	CASSLIGGSYNEQFF	TGCGCCAGCAGCTTGATAGGGGGCTCCTACAATGAGCAGTTCTTC